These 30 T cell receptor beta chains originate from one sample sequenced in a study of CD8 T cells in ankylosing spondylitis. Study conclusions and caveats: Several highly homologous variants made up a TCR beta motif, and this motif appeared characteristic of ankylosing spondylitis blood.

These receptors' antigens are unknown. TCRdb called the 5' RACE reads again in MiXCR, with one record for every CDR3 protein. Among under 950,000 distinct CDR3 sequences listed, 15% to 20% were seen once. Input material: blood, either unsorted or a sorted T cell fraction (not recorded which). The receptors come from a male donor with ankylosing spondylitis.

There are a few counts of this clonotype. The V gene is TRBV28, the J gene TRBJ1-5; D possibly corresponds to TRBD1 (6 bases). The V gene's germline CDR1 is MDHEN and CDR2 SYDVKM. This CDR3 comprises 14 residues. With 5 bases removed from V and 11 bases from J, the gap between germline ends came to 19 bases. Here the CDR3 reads CASSPVGRGQSQHF. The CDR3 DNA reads TGTGCCAGCAGTCCAGTGGGCAGGGGACAATCCCAGCATTTT. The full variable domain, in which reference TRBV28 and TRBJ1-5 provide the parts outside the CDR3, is DVKVTQSSRYLVKRTGEKVFLECVQDMDHENMFWYRQDPGLGLRLIYFSYDVKMKEKGDIPEGYSVSREKKERFSLILESASTNQTSMYLCASSPVGRGQSQHFGDGTRLSIL.

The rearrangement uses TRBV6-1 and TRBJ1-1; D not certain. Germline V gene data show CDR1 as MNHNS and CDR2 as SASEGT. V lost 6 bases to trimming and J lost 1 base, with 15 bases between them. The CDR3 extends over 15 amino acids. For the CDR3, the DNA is TGTGCCAGCAGGACCATGGCTATCGGGAACACTGAAGCTTTCTTT. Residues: CASRTMAIGNTEAFF.

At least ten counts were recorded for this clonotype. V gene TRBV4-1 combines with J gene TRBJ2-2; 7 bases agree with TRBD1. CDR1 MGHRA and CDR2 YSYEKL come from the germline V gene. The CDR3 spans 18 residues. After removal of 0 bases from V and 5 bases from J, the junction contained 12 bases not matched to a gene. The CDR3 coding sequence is TGCGCCAGCAGCCAAGATATAGGGGGCACGTTGGGAACCGGGGAGCTGTTTTTT. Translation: CASSQDIGGTLGTGELFF.

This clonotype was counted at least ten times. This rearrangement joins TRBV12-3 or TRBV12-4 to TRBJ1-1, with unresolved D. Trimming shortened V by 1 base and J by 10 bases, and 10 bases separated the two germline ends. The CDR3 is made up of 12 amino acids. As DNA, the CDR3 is TGTGCCAGCAGTTTAGGACAACGGGGAGCTTTCTTT. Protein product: CASSLGQRGAFF.

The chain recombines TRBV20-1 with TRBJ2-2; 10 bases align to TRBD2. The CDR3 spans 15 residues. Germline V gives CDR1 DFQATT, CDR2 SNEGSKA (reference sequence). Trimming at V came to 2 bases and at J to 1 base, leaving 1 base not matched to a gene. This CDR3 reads CSARLAGENTGELFF. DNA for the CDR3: TGCAGTGCTAGACTAGCGGGGGAGAACACCGGGGAGCTGTTTTTT.

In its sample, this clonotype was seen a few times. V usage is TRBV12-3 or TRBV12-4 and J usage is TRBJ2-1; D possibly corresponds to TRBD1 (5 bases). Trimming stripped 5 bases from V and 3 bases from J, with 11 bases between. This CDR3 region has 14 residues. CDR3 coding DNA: TGTGCCAGCAGTATCCAGGGTGTCTACAATGAGCAGTTCTTC. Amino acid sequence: CASSIQGVYNEQFF.

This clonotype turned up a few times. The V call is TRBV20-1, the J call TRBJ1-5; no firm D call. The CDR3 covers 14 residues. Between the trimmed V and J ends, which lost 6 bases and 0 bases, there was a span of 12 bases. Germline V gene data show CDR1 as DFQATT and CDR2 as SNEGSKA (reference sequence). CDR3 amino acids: CSAGRGTSNQPQHF. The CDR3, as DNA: TGCAGTGCCGGGCGGGGAACTAGCAATCAGCCCCAGCATTTT.

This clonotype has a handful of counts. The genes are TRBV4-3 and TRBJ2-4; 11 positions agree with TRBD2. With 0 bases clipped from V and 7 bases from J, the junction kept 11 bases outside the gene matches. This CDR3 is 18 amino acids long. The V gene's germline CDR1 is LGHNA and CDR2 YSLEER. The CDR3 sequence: CASSQDGVAGGPENIQYF. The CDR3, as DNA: TGCGCCAGCAGCCAAGATGGGGTAGCGGGAGGGCCGGAGAACATTCAGTACTTC.

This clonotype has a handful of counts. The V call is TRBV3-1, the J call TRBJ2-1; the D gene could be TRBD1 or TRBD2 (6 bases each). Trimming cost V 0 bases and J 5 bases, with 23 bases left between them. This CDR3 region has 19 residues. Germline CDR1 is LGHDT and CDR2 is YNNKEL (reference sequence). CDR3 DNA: TGTGCCAGCAGCCAAGAAGGGGTGGGGGGCCCCAGGAGACACAATGAGCAGTTCTTC. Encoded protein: CASSQEGVGGPRRHNEQFF.

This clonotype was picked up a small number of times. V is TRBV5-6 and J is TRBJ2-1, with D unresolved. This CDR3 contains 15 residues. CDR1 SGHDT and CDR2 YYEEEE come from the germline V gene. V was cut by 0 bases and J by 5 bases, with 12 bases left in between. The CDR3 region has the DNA TGTGCCAGCAGCTTGGTAAGAAGGAGAGACAATGAGCAGTTCTTC. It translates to CASSLVRRRDNEQFF.

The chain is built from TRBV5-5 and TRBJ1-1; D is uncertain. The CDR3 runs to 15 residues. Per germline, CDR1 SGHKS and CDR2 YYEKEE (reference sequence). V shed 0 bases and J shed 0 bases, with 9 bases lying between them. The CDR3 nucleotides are TGTGCCAGCAGCTTGGTCAGTCCAGTGAACACTGAAGCTTTCTTT. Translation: CASSLVSPVNTEAFF.

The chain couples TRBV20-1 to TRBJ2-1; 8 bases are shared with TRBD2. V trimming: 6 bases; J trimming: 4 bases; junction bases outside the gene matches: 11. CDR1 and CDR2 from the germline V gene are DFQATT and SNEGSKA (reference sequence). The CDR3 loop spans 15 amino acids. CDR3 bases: TGCAGTGCCCTACGGGCGGGAGGCCTTTACAATGAGCAGTTCTTC. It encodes CSALRAGGLYNEQFF.

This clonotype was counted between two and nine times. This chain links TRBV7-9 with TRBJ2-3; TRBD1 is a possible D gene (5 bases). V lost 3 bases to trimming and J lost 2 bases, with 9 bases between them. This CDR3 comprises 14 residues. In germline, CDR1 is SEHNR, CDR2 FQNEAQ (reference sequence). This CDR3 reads CASSLTAATDTQYF. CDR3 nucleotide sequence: TGTGCCAGCAGCTTGACAGCAGCCACAGATACGCAGTATTTT.

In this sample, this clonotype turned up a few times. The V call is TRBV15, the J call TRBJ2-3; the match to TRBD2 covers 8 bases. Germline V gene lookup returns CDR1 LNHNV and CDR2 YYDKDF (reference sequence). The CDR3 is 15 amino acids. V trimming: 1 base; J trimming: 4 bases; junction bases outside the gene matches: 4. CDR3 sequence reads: CATSRVGGVPDTQYF. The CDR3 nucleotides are TGTGCCACCAGCAGAGTCGGGGGGGTTCCAGATACGCAGTATTTT.

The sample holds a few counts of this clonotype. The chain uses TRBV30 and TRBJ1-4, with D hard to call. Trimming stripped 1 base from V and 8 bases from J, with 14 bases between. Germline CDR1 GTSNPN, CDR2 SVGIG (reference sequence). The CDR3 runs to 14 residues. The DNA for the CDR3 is TGTGCCTGGAGTGCAGAGGTCCTGCACGAAAAACTGTTTTTT. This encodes CAWSAEVLHEKLFF.

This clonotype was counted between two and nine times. In nucleotides, the CDR3 is TGCAGTGCTAGAGAATGGGACAGGGGATCGGAGACCCAGTACTTC. Its translation: CSAREWDRGSETQYF. V usage is TRBV20-1 and J usage is TRBJ2-5; TRBD1 matches at 10 bases. Trimming cost V 0 bases and J 5 bases; bases outside gene matches: 6. From germline, CDR1 is DFQATT and CDR2 SNEGSKA (reference sequence). The CDR3 has 15 amino acids.

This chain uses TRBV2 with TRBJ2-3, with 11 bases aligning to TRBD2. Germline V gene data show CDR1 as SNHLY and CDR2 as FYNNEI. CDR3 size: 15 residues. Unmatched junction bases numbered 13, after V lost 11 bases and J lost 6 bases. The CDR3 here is CAGRLGLAVGDTQYF. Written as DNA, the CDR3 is TGTGCCGGGCGATTGGGACTAGCGGTTGGTGATACGCAGTATTTT. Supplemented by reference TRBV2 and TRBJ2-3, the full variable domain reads EPEVTQTPSHQVTQMGQEVILRCVPISNHLYFYWYRQILGQKVEFLVSFYNNEISEKSEIFDDQFSVERPDGSNFTLKIRSTKLEDSAMYFCAGRLGLAVGDTQYFGPGTRLTVL.

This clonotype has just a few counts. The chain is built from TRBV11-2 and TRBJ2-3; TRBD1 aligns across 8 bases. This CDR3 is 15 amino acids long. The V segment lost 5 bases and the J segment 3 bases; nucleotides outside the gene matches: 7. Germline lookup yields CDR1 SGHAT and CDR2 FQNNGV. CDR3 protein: CASSPGTGWTDTQYF. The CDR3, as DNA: TGTGCCAGCAGCCCCGGGACAGGTTGGACAGATACGCAGTATTTT.

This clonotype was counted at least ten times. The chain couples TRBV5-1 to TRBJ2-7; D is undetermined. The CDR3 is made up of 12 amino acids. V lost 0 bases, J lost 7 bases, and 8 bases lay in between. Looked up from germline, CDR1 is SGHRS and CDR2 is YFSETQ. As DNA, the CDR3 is TGCGCCAGCAGCTTGGGTCTGAGGGAGCAGTACTTC. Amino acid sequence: CASSLGLREQYF.

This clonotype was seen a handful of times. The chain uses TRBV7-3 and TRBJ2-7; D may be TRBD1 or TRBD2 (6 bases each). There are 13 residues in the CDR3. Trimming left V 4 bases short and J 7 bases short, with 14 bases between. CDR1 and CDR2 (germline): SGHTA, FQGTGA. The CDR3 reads CASSSGASREQYF. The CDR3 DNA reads TGTGCCAGCAGCTCGGGGGCCTCTAGGGAGCAGTACTTC.

The CDR3 region is CASSEYTGEQTQYF. The CDR3 DNA reads TGTGCCAGCAGCGAGTATACAGGGGAACAGACCCAGTACTTC. The chain carries TRBV12-3 or TRBV12-4 and TRBJ2-5; 7 bases match TRBD1. Trimming at V came to 6 bases and at J to 6 bases, leaving 10 bases not matched to a gene. This CDR3 region has 14 residues.

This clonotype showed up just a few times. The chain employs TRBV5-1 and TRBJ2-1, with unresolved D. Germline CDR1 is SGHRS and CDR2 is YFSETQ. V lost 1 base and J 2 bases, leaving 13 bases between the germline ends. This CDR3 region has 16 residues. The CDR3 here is CASSLTMDGPYNEQFF. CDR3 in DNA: TGCGCCAGCAGCTTGACGATGGACGGCCCCTACAATGAGCAGTTCTTC.

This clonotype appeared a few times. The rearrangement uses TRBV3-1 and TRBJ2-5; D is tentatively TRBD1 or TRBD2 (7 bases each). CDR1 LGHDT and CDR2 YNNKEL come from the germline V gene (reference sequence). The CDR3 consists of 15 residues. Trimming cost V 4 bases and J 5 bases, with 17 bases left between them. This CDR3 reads CASSLPQGGLETQYF. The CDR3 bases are TGTGCCAGCAGCCTTCCTCAGGGGGGGCTGGAGACCCAGTACTTC.

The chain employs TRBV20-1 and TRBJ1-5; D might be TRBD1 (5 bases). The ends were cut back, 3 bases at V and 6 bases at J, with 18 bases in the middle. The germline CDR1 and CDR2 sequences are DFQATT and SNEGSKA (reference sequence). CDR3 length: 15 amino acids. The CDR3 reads CSARAPGTGSQPQHF. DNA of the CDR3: TGCAGTGCTAGGGCCCCTGGGACGGGCAGTCAGCCCCAGCATTTT.

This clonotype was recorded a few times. CDR3 loop: CSAIVPGWGTFSEKLFF. The CDR3 region has the DNA TGCAGTGCTATCGTGCCAGGGTGGGGTACTTTTAGTGAAAAACTGTTTTTT. The gene calls are TRBV20-1 and TRBJ1-4; D perhaps matches TRBD1 (5 bases). Trimming took 4 bases from V and 7 from J, leaving 25 bases between them. Per germline, CDR1 DFQATT and CDR2 SNEGSKA (reference sequence). The CDR3 covers 17 residues.

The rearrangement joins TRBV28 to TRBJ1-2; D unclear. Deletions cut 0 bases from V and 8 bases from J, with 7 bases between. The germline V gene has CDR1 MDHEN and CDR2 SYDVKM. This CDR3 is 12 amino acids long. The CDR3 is CASSLWEAGYTF. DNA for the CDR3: TGTGCCAGCAGTTTATGGGAGGCGGGCTACACCTTC.

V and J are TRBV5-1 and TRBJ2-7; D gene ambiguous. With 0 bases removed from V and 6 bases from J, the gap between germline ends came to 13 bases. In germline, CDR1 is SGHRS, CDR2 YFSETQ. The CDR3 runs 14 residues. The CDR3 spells CASSLVAGLVEQYF. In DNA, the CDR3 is TGCGCCAGCAGCTTGGTAGCAGGATTAGTCGAGCAGTACTTC. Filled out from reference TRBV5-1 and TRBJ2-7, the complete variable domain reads KAGVTQTPRYLIKTRGQQVTLSCSPISGHRSVSWYQQTPGQGLQFLFEYFSETQRNKGNFPGRFSGRQFSNSRSEMNVSTLELGDSALYLCASSLVAGLVEQYFGPGTRLTVT.

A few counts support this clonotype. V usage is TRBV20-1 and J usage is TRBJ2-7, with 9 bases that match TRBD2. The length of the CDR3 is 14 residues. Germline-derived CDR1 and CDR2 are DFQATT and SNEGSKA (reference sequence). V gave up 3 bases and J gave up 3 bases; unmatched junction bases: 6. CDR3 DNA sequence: TGCAGTGCTAGTGCCGGGACTAGCCTCTACGAGCAGTACTTC. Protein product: CSASAGTSLYEQYF.

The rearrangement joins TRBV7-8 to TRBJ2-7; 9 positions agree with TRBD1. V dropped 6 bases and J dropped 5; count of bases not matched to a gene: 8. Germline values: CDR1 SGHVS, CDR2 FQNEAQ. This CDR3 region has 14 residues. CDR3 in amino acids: CASRQTGGEDEQYF. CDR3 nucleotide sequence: TGTGCCAGCAGACAGACAGGGGGTGAAGACGAGCAGTACTTC. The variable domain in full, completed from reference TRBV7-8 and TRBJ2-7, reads GAGVSQSPRYKVAKRGQDVALRCDPISGHVSLFWYQQALGQGPEFLTYFQNEAQLDKSGLPSDRFFAERPEGSVSTLKIQRTQQEDSAVYLCASRQTGGEDEQYFGPGTRLTVT.

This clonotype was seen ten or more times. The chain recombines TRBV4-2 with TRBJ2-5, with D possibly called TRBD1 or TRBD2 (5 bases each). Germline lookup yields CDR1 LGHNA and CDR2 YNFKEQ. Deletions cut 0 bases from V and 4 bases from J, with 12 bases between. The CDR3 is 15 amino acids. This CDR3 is CASSQEDKGRETQYF. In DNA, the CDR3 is TGTGCCAGCAGCCAAGAGGATAAGGGACGAGAGACCCAGTACTTC.